These 26 T cell receptor beta chains share one sample of origin, sequenced in a study of control samples from healthy donors and cancer patients. Profiling relied on immunoSEQ multiplex PCR, and the TCRdb table lists in-frame clones only, not all of them. The data contain about 160,000 clones, around nine tenths of them singletons. The sample comprised blood. All receptors derive from a man aged 25-45 years in good health.

This clone was found once. This sequence joins TRBV6-5 and TRBJ1-1; the match to TRBD1 covers 9 bases. Germline V gene data show CDR1 as MNHEY and CDR2 as SVGAGI. CDR3 length: 15 amino acids. The trim removed 10 bases at V and 2 bases at J, leaving 11 bases unmatched. As DNA, the CDR3 is TGTGCCATTACACAGGGGGCGAATGGAAACACTGAAGCTTTCTTT. Amino acids: CAITQGANGNTEAFF.

This clone was detected once. This sequence joins TRBV19 and TRBJ2-7, with D perhaps TRBD2 (6 bases). CDR1 and CDR2 (germline): LNHDA, SQIVND (reference sequence). The CDR3 is 12 amino acids. V lost 8 bases and J 2 bases, leaving 10 bases between the germline ends. The CDR3 loop reads CASRRGTYEQYF. CDR3 nucleotides: TGTGCCAGTCGTCGGGGGACCTACGAGCAGTACTTC.

This clone was found a few times. This chain joins TRBV29-1 and TRBJ1-1; TRBD1 agrees at 9 bases. CDR1 and CDR2 from the germline V gene are SQVTM and ANQGSEA. The CDR3 loop spans 13 amino acids. The junction had 7 bases not matched to a gene; V was cut back by 0 bases and J by 11 bases. The CDR3 here is CSVEERDRVTAFF. The DNA for the CDR3 is TGCAGCGTTGAAGAACGGGACAGGGTGACGGCTTTCTTT.

The CDR3 DNA sequence: TGTGCCAGCAGCCAAGAGGGGGCATATTCCGAAGCTTTCTTT. This codes for CASSQEGAYSEAFF. This rearrangement joins TRBV3-1 (or the pseudogene TRBV3-2) to TRBJ1-1; D possibly corresponds to TRBD1 (6 bases). The CDR3 is 14 residues long. Germline CDR1 reads LGHDT; CDR2 reads YNNKEL (reference sequence). V lost 0 bases, J lost 8 bases, and 13 bases lay in between.

This clone was recorded a few times. The V gene is TRBV7-6, the J gene TRBJ2-7; 12 bases are shared with TRBD1. V lost 2 bases to trimming and J lost 2 bases; unmatched junction nucleotides: 7. CDR1 and CDR2 from the germline V gene are SGHVS and FNYEAQ. This CDR3 spans 17 amino acids. For the CDR3, the DNA is TGTGCCAGCAGCTTAAGGGGGACAGGGGGCGGCCCCTACGAGCAGTACTTC. It encodes CASSLRGTGGGPYEQYF.

The chain recombines TRBV28 with TRBJ2-3; no reliable D call. Germline V lookup: CDR1 MDHEN, CDR2 SYDVKM. V was pared by 5 bases and J by 2 bases, with 2 bases between. The CDR3 covers 11 residues. CDR3 residues: CASSLTDTQYF. The DNA for the CDR3 is TGTGCCAGCAGTCTCACAGATACGCAGTATTTT.

CDR3 amino acids: CASTMQGSYGYTF. CDR3 DNA: TGTGCCAGTACCATGCAGGGCAGCTATGGCTACACCTTC. The chain joins TRBV19 to TRBJ1-2; perhaps TRBD1 as D (5 bases). The CDR3 is 13 amino acids. CDR1 is LNHDA, CDR2 SQIVND, per germline (reference sequence). V was shortened by 7 bases and J by 4 bases, with 13 bases between the two germline ends.

The rearrangement joins TRBV2 to TRBJ1-4; D gene unclear. The V gene's germline CDR1 is SNHLY and CDR2 FYNNEI. The CDR3 is 13 amino acids. Trimming stripped 10 bases from V and 7 bases from J, with 16 bases between. The CDR3 DNA reads as TGTGCCAACTCCATAGGGTTGGGTGAAAAACTGTTTTTT. Amino acid sequence: CANSIGLGEKLFF. Together with reference TRBV2 and TRBJ1-4, the CDR3 gives the full variable domain: EPEVTQTPSHQVTQMGQEVILRCVPISNHLYFYWYRQILGQKVEFLVSFYNNEISEKSEIFDDQFSVERPDGSNFTLKIRSTKLEDSAMYFCANSIGLGEKLFFGSGTQLSVL.

Turning to this clone: Other DNA sequences from this sample encode an identical CDR3 as well. The V call is TRBV28, the J call TRBJ2-7; no reliable D call. The V gene lost 5 bases and the J gene lost 2 bases, with 4 bases spanning the gap. Germline V gene data show CDR1 as MDHEN and CDR2 as SYDVKM. This CDR3 is 11 amino acids long. CDR3 DNA: TGTGCCAGCAGTCCAACCTACGAGCAGTACTTC. It translates to CASSPTYEQYF.

The rearrangement uses TRBV6-4 and TRBJ1-4; perhaps TRBD1 as D (5 bases). CDR3 length: 14 residues. CDR1 and CDR2 (germline): MRHNA, SNTAGT. Trimming removed 5 bases from V and 0 bases from J, with 7 bases in between. The CDR3 coding sequence is TGTGCCAGCAGTAAGGGACCAACTAATGAAAAACTGTTTTTT. Its translation is CASSKGPTNEKLFF.

This rearrangement joins TRBV2 to TRBJ2-1, with 11 bases lining up with TRBD2. The length of the CDR3 is 15 residues. Unmatched junction bases numbered 5, after V lost 3 bases and J lost 7 bases. Germline V gives CDR1 SNHLY, CDR2 FYNNEI. CDR3 loop: CASSDSGGAWNEQFF. CDR3 coding DNA: TGTGCCAGCAGTGATAGCGGGGGGGCCTGGAATGAGCAGTTCTTC.

The chain combines TRBV14 with TRBJ1-6; D gene ambiguous. V lost 1 base to trimming and J lost 6 bases, with 10 bases between them. This CDR3 spans 15 amino acids. From germline, CDR1 is SGHDN and CDR2 FVKESK. The CDR3 sequence is CASSQVTGGNSPLHF. CDR3 coding DNA: TGTGCCAGCAGCCAAGTTACGGGAGGTAATTCACCCCTCCACTTT.

This chain uses TRBV3-1 (or the pseudogene TRBV3-2) with TRBJ1-6; no reliable D call. V was trimmed by 2 bases and J by 0 bases, leaving 8 bases between them. The germline V gene encodes CDR1 LGHDT and CDR2 YNNKEL (reference sequence). The CDR3 length is 16 residues. CDR3 sequence (DNA): TGTGCCAGCAGCCAATTTCGGAGCTCCTATAATTCACCCCTCCACTTT. It is translated as CASSQFRSSYNSPLHF.

This chain links TRBV11-2 with TRBJ2-5, with a tentative D call TRBD2 (5 bases). Deletions cut 5 bases from V and 5 bases from J, with 18 bases between. The CDR3 consists of 15 residues. CDR1 is SGHAT and CDR2 is FQNNGV in the germline V gene. The CDR3 loop reads CASSPQRPPGETQYF. The CDR3 region has the DNA TGTGCCAGCAGCCCTCAGCGACCTCCGGGGGAGACCCAGTACTTC.

This clone was detected once. V is TRBV12-3 or TRBV12-4 and J is TRBJ1-2; the D gene is possibly TRBD1 (5 bases). The CDR3 loop spans 13 amino acids. With 3 bases removed from V and 4 bases from J, the gap between germline ends came to 9 bases. The CDR3 protein is CASSLTAIYGYTF. DNA of the CDR3: TGTGCCAGCAGTTTGACAGCTATCTATGGCTACACCTTC.

The count of this clone is one. The chain links TRBV28 to TRBJ1-2; TRBD1 is a possible D gene (6 bases). Germline V gene lookup returns CDR1 MDHEN and CDR2 SYDVKM. V was shortened by 1 base and J by 8 bases, with 8 bases between the two germline ends. This CDR3 region has 12 residues. The chain's CDR3 is CASSLSGVGYTF. As DNA, the CDR3 is TGTGCCAGCAGTTTATCAGGGGTCGGCTACACCTTC.

J is TRBJ2-7 and V is TRBV11-2; TRBD1 aligns across 8 bases. There are 15 residues in the CDR3. V was pared by 5 bases and J by 5 bases, with 11 bases of the junction left unmatched. CDR1 is SGHAT, CDR2 FQNNGV, per germline. CDR3 residues: CASSTPGQGRNEQYF. The CDR3 coding sequence is TGTGCCAGCAGCACCCCCGGACAGGGTAGAAACGAGCAGTACTTC.

This CDR3 reads CASTGQGSVGGYTF. As DNA, the CDR3 is TGTGCCAGCACCGGACAGGGAAGTGTTGGTGGCTACACCTTC. V is TRBV28 and J is TRBJ1-2; 8 nucleotides line up with TRBD1. The J segment lost 7 bases and the V segment lost 7 bases, leaving 11 bases of the junction unmatched. Germline loops: CDR1 MDHEN, CDR2 SYDVKM. This CDR3 has 14 residues.

V usage is TRBV10-3 and J usage is TRBJ1-2; possibly TRBD1 for D (6 bases). Germline V CDR1 and CDR2: ENHRY, SYGVKD. The ends were cut back, 6 bases at V and 4 bases at J, with 24 bases in the middle. The CDR3 runs to 17 residues. In DNA, the CDR3 is TGTGCCATCAGCACCTCTGGGGGGCCGGGAGTTAGCTATGGCTACACCTTC. Its protein product is CAISTSGGPGVSYGYTF.

The chain uses TRBV19 and TRBJ2-5; D gene unclear. Trimming pared 3 bases from V and 0 bases from J, leaving 11 bases between. CDR3 length: 15 residues. Germline V gene lookup returns CDR1 LNHDA and CDR2 SQIVND (reference sequence). CDR3 in DNA: TGTGCCAGTAGTATCAATGGACCGTACCAAGAGACCCAGTACTTC. Its protein product is CASSINGPYQETQYF.

The chain employs TRBV5-6 and TRBJ2-2; D is uncertain. Germline V gives CDR1 SGHDT, CDR2 YYEEEE. Trimming shortened V by 0 bases and J by 4 bases, and 10 bases separated the two germline ends. There are 15 residues in the CDR3. This chain's CDR3 is CASSLALRGTGELFF. The CDR3 DNA is TGTGCCAGCAGCTTGGCCCTTCGAGGCACCGGGGAGCTGTTTTTT.

V usage is TRBV6-5 and J usage is TRBJ1-1, with D uncertain. The CDR3 contains 11 residues. Trimming stripped 7 bases from V and 2 bases from J, with 5 bases between. Germline V gene lookup returns CDR1 MNHEY and CDR2 SVGAGI. The CDR3 is CASTFNTEAFF. CDR3 nucleotide sequence: TGTGCCAGCACCTTTAACACTGAAGCTTTCTTT.

This rearrangement joins TRBV7-9 to TRBJ2-1; 8 nucleotides align to TRBD2. The germline V gene has CDR1 SEHNR and CDR2 FQNEAQ (reference sequence). This CDR3 comprises 13 residues. V gave up 3 bases and J gave up 6 bases; unmatched junction bases: 1. CDR3 in DNA: TGTGCCAGCAGCTTTGGGACTAGCAATGAGCAGTTCTTC. It is translated as CASSFGTSNEQFF.

This clone came up once. This chain links TRBV10-3 with TRBJ2-1; D gene uncertain. The CDR3 extends over 11 amino acids. The ends were cut back, 5 bases at V and 5 bases at J, with 4 bases in the middle. From germline, CDR1 is ENHRY and CDR2 SYGVKD. CDR3 nucleotides: TGTGCCATCAGTCTAAACAATGAGCAGTTCTTC. Encoded protein: CAISLNNEQFF.

The V call is TRBV29-1, the J call TRBJ2-2; unclear D gene. The length of the CDR3 is 15 residues. The germline CDR1 and CDR2 sequences are SQVTM and ANQGSEA. The V gene lost 4 bases and the J gene lost 1 base, with 13 bases spanning the gap. The CDR3, as DNA: TGCAGCGTTGTTAGTGGGCCGTTGAACACCGGGGAGCTGTTTTTT. Protein product: CSVVSGPLNTGELFF.

V gene TRBV5-1 combines with J gene TRBJ1-1; no clear D. CDR1 and CDR2 (germline): SGHRS, YFSETQ. CDR3 size: 12 residues. Trimming shortened V by 7 bases and J by 4 bases, and 11 bases separated the two germline ends. DNA for the CDR3: TGCGCCAGCGTTGGGGAGGGCACTGAAGCTTTCTTT. Amino acid sequence: CASVGEGTEAFF.